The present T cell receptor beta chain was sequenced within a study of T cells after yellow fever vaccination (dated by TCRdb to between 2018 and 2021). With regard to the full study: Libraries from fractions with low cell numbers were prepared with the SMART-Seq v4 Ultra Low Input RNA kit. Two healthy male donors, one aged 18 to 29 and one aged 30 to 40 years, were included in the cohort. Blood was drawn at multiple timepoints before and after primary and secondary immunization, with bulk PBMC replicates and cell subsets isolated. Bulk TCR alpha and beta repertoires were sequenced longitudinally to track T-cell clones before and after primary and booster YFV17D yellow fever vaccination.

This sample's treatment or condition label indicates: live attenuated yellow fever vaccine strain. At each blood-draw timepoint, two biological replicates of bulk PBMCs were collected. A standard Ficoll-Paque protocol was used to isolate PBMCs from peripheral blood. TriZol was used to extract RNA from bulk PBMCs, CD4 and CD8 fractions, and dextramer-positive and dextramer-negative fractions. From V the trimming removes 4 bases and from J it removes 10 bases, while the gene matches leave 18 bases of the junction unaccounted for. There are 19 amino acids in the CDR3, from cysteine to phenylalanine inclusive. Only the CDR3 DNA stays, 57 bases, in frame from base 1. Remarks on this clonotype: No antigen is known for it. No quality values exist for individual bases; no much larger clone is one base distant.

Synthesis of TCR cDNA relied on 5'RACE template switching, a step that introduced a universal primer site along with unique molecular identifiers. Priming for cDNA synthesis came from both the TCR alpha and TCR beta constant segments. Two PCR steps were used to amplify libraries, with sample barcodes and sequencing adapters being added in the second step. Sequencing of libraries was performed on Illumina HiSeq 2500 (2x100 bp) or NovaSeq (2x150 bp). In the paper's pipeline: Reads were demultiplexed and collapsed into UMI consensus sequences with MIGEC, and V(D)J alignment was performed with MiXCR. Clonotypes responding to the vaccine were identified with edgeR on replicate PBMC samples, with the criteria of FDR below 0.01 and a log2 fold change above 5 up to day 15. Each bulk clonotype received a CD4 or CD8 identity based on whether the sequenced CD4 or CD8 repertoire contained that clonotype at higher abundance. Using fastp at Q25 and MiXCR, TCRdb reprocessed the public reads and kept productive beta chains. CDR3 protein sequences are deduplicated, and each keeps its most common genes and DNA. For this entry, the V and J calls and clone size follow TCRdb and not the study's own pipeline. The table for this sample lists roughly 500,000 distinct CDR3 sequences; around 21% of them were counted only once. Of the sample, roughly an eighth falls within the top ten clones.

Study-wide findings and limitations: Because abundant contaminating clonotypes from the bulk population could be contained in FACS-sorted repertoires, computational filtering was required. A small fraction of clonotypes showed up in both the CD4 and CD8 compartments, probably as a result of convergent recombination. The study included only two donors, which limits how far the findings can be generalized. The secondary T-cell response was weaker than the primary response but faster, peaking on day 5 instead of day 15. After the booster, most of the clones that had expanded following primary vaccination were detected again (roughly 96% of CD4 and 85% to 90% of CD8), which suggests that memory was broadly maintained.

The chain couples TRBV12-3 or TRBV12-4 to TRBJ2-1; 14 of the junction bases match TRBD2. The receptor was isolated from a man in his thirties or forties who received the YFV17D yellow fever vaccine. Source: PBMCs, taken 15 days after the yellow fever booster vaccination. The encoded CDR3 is CASSSGLAGGLPIGEEQFF. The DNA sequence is TGTGCCAGCAGTTCCGGACTAGCGGGAGGCCTTCCTATTGGCGAGGAGCAGTTCTTC.